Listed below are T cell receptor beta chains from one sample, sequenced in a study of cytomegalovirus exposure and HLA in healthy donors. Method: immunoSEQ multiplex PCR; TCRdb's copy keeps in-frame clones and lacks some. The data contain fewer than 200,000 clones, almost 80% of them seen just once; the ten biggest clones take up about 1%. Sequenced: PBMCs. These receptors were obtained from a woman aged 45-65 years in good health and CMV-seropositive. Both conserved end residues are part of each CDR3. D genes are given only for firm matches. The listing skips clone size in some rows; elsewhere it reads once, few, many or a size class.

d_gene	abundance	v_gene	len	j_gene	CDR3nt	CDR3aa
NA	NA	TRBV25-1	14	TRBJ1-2	TGTGCCAGGACCCCAGGGCCGACTAACTATGGCTACACCTTC	CARTPGPTNYGYTF
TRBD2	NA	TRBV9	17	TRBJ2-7	TGTGCCAGCAGCGCCGGGGGGGCGGACGTCCACTCCTACGAGCAGTACTTC	CASSAGGADVHSYEQYF
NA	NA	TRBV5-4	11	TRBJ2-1	TGTGCCAGCAGTCGAGGTGTTGAGCAGTTCTTC	CASSRGVEQFF
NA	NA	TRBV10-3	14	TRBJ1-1	TGTGCCATCAGTGAGTCACAGGAAAGTCCTGAAGCTTTCTTT	CAISESQESPEAFF
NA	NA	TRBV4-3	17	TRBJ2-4	TGCGCCAGCTCCCCGGGGTTATGGGGGGTCGCCAAAAACATTCAGTACTTC	CASSPGLWGVAKNIQYF
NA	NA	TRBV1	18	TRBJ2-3	TGCACCAGCAGCCAAGAACCGAGGACTAGCGGGGGCACAGATACGCAGTATTTT	CTSSQEPRTSGGTDTQYF
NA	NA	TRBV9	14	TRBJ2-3	TGTGCCAGCAGCGTAGGACTAGTCTCAGATACGCAGTATTTT	CASSVGLVSDTQYF
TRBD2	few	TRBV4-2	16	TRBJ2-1	TGTGCCAGCAGCCAATCGCGGGGGGGTCGTATCCGTGAGCAGTTCTTC	CASSQSRGGRIREQFF
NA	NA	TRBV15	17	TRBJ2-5	TGTGCCACCAGCAGAGATCTTTCGATGGGGGCGAGAGAGACCCAGTACTTC	CATSRDLSMGARETQYF
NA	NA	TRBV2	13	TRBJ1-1	TGTGCCAGCACCAGAACAGTGGGCTCTGAAGCTTTCTTT	CASTRTVGSEAFF
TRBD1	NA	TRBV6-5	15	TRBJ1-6	TGTGCCAGCAGTTACACAGGGGGCTTTTCTTCACCCCTCCACTTT	CASSYTGGFSSPLHF
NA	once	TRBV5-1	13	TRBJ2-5	TGCGCCAGCAGCTTGCAGTTCTTAGAGACCCAGTACTTC	CASSLQFLETQYF
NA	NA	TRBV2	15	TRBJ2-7	TGTGCCAGCAGTGAAGTGGGACAAAGAATTGCCGAGCAGTACTTC	CASSEVGQRIAEQYF
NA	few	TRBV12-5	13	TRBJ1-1	TGTGCTAGTGCCGACACGGATCACACTGAAGCTTTCTTT	CASADTDHTEAFF
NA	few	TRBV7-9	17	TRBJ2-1	TGTGCCAGCAGCTTAGCTAATGGCGGTACCTCCTACAATGAGCAGTTCTTC	CASSLANGGTSYNEQFF
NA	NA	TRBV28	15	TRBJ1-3	TGTGCCAGCAGTTTCGGGATGGGTACTGGAAACACCATATATTTT	CASSFGMGTGNTIYF
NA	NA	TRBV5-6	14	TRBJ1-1	TGTGCCAGCAGAAGAACAGGGACGGGGACTGAAGCTTTCTTT	CASRRTGTGTEAFF
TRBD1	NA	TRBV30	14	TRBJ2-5	TGTGCCTGGAGTGGGTTAGGGGGCGCGGAGACCCAGTACTTC	CAWSGLGGAETQYF
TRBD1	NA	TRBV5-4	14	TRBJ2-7	TGTGCCAGCAGCATAGGACAGGACTCCTACGAGCAGTACTTC	CASSIGQDSYEQYF
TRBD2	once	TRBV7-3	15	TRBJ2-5	TGTGCCAGCAGCTCCAGCGGGAGGGCCCTAGAGACCCAGTACTTC	CASSSSGRALETQYF
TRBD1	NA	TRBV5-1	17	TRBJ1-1	TGCGCCAGCAGCTTAGGCTTCGGGACAGGCTCGAACACTGAAGCTTTCTTT	CASSLGFGTGSNTEAFF
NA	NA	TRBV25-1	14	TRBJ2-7	TGTGCCAGCAGTGAATTAGCCGGCTCCTACGAGCAGTACTTC	CASSELAGSYEQYF
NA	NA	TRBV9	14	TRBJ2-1	TGTGCCAGCAGCGTTGGTCAGTACGACAATGAGCAGTTCTTC	CASSVGQYDNEQFF
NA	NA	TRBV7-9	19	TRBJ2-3	TGTGCCAGCAGCTTAGTTTTGGGATGGCGGGGGCTACTCGCTGATACGCAGTATTTT	CASSLVLGWRGLLADTQYF
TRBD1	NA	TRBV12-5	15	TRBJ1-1	TGTGCTAGTGGTCCCGGGACAGGGAGTTCCGCTGAAGCTTTCTTT	CASGPGTGSSAEAFF
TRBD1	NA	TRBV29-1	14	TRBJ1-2	TGCAGCGTTGATACCTCCGGACAGGGGTATGGCTACACCTTC	CSVDTSGQGYGYTF
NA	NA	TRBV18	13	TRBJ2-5	TGTGCCAGCTCACCAGGGCTACAAGAGACCCAGTACTTC	CASSPGLQETQYF